This TCR beta chain was sequenced for a study of graft-versus-host responses after intestinal transplantation. Study at large: Each recipient received a multivisceral, liver-intestinal, or isolated intestinal graft.

Responder cells labeled with CFSE (about 200,000) were co-plated with irradiated stimulator cells labeled with violet dye (about 200,000). Germline V gene sequence: CDR1 MNHNS, CDR2 SASEGT. This CDR3 is built from 16 residues. The V end lost 0 bases, the J end lost 2 bases, and 13 bases lay between the germline ends. TCRdb's table, derived via immunoSEQ multiplex PCR, lists solely in-frame clones and lacks some. The data contain roughly 14,000 clones, roughly 33% of them singletons. Study-wide results and caveats: Early post-transplant HvG declines showed an association with peak circulating GvH clone levels.

The chain is built from TRBV6-1 and TRBJ2-5; weak D call: TRBD1 (6 bases). The sequenced sample was alloreactive CD8+ T cells from a mixed lymphocyte reaction culture, obtained before intestinal transplant. Subset meaning: CFSE-low proliferating T cells sorted from roughly 6-day pre-transplant mixed lymphocyte reaction (GvH or HvG direction). The receptor's source is a human patient who received an intestinal transplant. The chain's CDR3 is CASSEALRDKQETQYF. CDR3 nucleotides: TGTGCCAGCAGTGAAGCGCTCAGGGACAAGCAAGAGACCCAGTACTTC.